Below, one TCR beta chain is given with its context. The antigen remains undetermined. This entry belongs to a study of Ad26.COV2.S vaccination and SARS-CoV-2 variants. General study findings and limits: Reportedly, after vaccination the spike-specific CD8+ and CD4+ T cell responses displayed substantial breadth.

This table comes from immunoSEQ multiplex PCR, and its TCRdb copy is limited to in-frame clones, with some not included. The table shows 410,000 or so clones, with approximately 90% occurring only once. This sample's treatment: around 19 received Ad26.COV2.S at low or high dose, single or two shots; about 5 received placebo; per-sample allocation not given. On day 63 after the first injection, vaccine and placebo recipients gave samples. The donor's status was that of an adult aged 18-55 years in Boston. The sequencing used peripheral blood, collected in a trial of Ad26.COV2.S vaccine versus placebo. This TCR was recovered from a person aged 18-60 years who received the Ad26.COV2.S COVID-19 vaccine or a placebo.

CDR3 sequence reads: CASSGRGQGSPYEQYF. The CDR3 nucleotides read TGTGCCAGCAGCGGTAGGGGACAGGGGTCACCCTACGAGCAGTACTTC. The chain links TRBV7-9 to TRBJ2-7; 10 positions match TRBD1. From germline, CDR1 is SEHNR and CDR2 FQNEAQ (reference sequence). This CDR3 has 16 residues. Losses at the gene ends were 5 bases for V and 2 bases for J; bases not matched to a gene: 9.